One and the same sample provided the 15 T cell receptor beta chains below, sequenced in a study of cytomegalovirus exposure and HLA in healthy donors (dated by TCRdb to 2016 to 2017). The library relied on the immunoSEQ multiplex PCR assay. A mixture of 60 forward primers for TCR Vbeta segments and 13 reverse primers for TCR Jbeta segments was used in the multiplex PCR. Held by TCRdb, this immuneACCESS table contains in-frame sequences only and omits some clones. Under half of the omission traces to an unresolved V gene where checked; the cause of the rest is unknown. Here the sample has around 140,000 clones; around two thirds occur a single time. Roughly 2.5% of the sample is taken by the ten largest. Sequenced material: PBMCs. The receptors were gathered from a middle-aged woman in good health and CMV-seronegative.

V gene TRBV28 combines with J gene TRBJ1-1; D call uncertain. The germline V gene has CDR1 MDHEN and CDR2 SYDVKM. The CDR3 is 11 residues long. V was clipped by 5 bases and J by 4 bases, with 5 bases between them. CDR3 sequence: CASSRSTEAFF. The DNA for the CDR3 is TGTGCCAGCAGTCGCAGCACTGAAGCTTTCTTT.

The chain couples TRBV4-3 to TRBJ2-7; the match to TRBD2 covers 11 bases. The CDR3 is 17 residues long. The germline CDR1 and CDR2 sequences are LGHNA and YSLEER. With V trimmed by 1 base and J by 3 bases, 8 bases remained unmatched. The DNA of the CDR3 is TGCGCCAGCAGCCAAGGGTTCTCTAGCGGGGGGAACTACGAGCAGTACTTC. Residues: CASSQGFSSGGNYEQYF.

J is TRBJ2-7 and V is TRBV27, with a possible D match to TRBD2 (5 bases). Per germline, CDR1 MNHEY and CDR2 SMNVEV (reference sequence). V was shortened by 3 bases and J by 0 bases, with 9 bases between the two germline ends. The CDR3 extends over 14 amino acids. The CDR3 protein is CASSFERASYEQYF. In nucleotides, the CDR3 is TGTGCCAGCAGTTTCGAGAGGGCCTCCTACGAGCAGTACTTC.

The chain employs TRBV4-3 and TRBJ1-2; 7 bases line up with TRBD1. The V gene end was trimmed by 0 bases and the J gene end by 4 bases; junction bases not matched to a gene: 5. The CDR3 sequence is 15 residues long. Germline lookup yields CDR1 LGHNA and CDR2 YSLEER. CDR3 amino acids: CASSQDPQGVYGYTF. In DNA form, the CDR3 reads TGCGCCAGCAGCCAAGATCCCCAGGGGGTCTATGGCTACACCTTC.

This chain uses TRBV27 with TRBJ2-1; 12 positions agree with TRBD2. Germline CDR1 and CDR2: MNHEY and SMNVEV (reference sequence). The V gene end was trimmed by 2 bases and the J gene end by 7 bases; junction bases not matched to a gene: 12. The CDR3 sequence is 18 residues long. CDR3 sequence reads: CASSLRGKGLAGRNEQFF. CDR3 nucleotides: TGTGCCAGCAGTTTAAGGGGCAAAGGACTAGCGGGGAGGAATGAGCAGTTCTTC.

This clone was seen more than once but under ten times. V is TRBV11-2 and J is TRBJ2-5, with TRBD2 matching over 8 bases. The CDR3 sequence is 15 residues long. V lost 3 bases, J lost 4 bases, and 7 bases stayed unmatched. Germline values: CDR1 SGHAT, CDR2 FQNNGV. CDR3 protein: CASSFAGGASETQYF. DNA for the CDR3: TGTGCCAGCAGCTTTGCCGGGGGGGCGTCAGAGACCCAGTACTTC.

This clone was recorded a few times. Here the CDR3 DNA reads TGTGCCAGCAGTTTTCGGGGGAGGGAGCAGTACTTC. It yields the protein CASSFRGREQYF. V usage is TRBV27 and J usage is TRBJ2-7, with D possibly TRBD2 on 6 matching bases. Between the trimmed V and J ends, which lost 3 bases and 7 bases, there was a span of 10 bases. CDR3 length: 12 residues. Per the germline V gene, CDR1 is MNHEY and CDR2 is SMNVEV (reference sequence).

This chain links TRBV5-6 with TRBJ2-1, with D possibly being TRBD1 (5 bases). The V and J ends lost 4 bases and 3 bases respectively, with 14 bases between them. The germline V gene has CDR1 SGHDT and CDR2 YYEEEE. The CDR3 extends over 15 amino acids. CDR3 amino acids: CASSHGALGYNEQFF. CDR3 coding DNA: TGTGCCAGCAGCCATGGGGCGTTAGGCTACAATGAGCAGTTCTTC.

V is TRBV5-1 and J is TRBJ2-3; D gene ambiguous. The germline CDR1 and CDR2 sequences are SGHRS and YFSETQ. CDR3 length: 13 residues. V lost 0 bases and J 1 base, leaving 3 bases between the germline ends. CDR3 in amino acids: CASSLGGTDTQYF. The CDR3, as DNA: TGCGCCAGCAGCTTGGGCGGCACAGATACGCAGTATTTT.

J is TRBJ1-1 and V is TRBV19; 10 bases are a match to TRBD1. V gave up 7 bases and J gave up 2 bases; unmatched junction bases: 7. The CDR3 loop spans 15 amino acids. The germline CDR1 and CDR2 sequences are LNHDA and SQIVND (reference sequence). The CDR3 spells CASKGGDRGNTEAFF. The CDR3 nucleotides read TGTGCCAGTAAGGGTGGGGACAGGGGAAACACTGAAGCTTTCTTT.

This clone showed up just a few times. The chain joins TRBV5-6 to TRBJ2-5; TRBD2 matches at 10 bases. The CDR3 is 16 amino acids. J gave up 4 bases and V 4 bases, and 10 bases lay outside the gene matches. CDR1 and CDR2 from the germline V gene are SGHDT and YYEEEE. The CDR3 DNA reads as TGTGCCAGCAGCATAAGCGGGGGGGCATTTAGAGAGACCCAGTACTTC. Protein product: CASSISGGAFRETQYF.

The rearrangement uses TRBV30 and TRBJ2-7, with a tentative D call TRBD2 (6 bases). CDR1 is GTSNPN and CDR2 is SVGIG in the germline V gene (reference sequence). The CDR3 has 12 residues. V shed 4 bases and J shed 5 bases, with 12 bases lying between them. CDR3 loop: CAWTDGGNEQYF. In DNA form, the CDR3 reads TGTGCCTGGACCGACGGAGGGAACGAGCAGTACTTC. Full variable domain (rest looked up from reference TRBV30 and TRBJ2-7): SQTIHQWPATLVQPVGSPLSLECTVEGTSNPNLYWYRQAAGRGLQLLFYSVGIGQISSEVPQNLSASRPQDRQFILSSKKLLLSDSGFYLCAWTDGGNEQYFGPGTRLTVT.

This clone appeared a few times. The chain has TRBV6-5 and TRBJ1-1; perhaps TRBD1 as D (6 bases). The CDR3 extends over 14 amino acids. Germline values: CDR1 MNHEY, CDR2 SVGAGI. Between the trimmed V and J ends, which lost 5 bases and 0 bases, there was a span of 10 bases. The CDR3 DNA follows: TGTGCCAGCAGTCGACAGGCCTTGAACACTGAAGCTTTCTTT. Encoded protein: CASSRQALNTEAFF.

The chain couples TRBV4-2 to TRBJ1-1; D might be TRBD1 (6 bases). The CDR3 runs to 12 residues. Germline lookup yields CDR1 LGHNA and CDR2 YNFKEQ. The germline V and J ends were trimmed by 7 bases and 1 base, with 7 bases remaining between them. CDR3: CASKGGNTEAFF. For the CDR3, the DNA is TGTGCCAGCAAAGGGGGGAACACTGAAGCTTTCTTT.

The chain joins TRBV27 to TRBJ2-5; D possibly corresponds to TRBD2 (5 bases). The CDR3 is 13 amino acids. The germline CDR1 and CDR2 sequences are MNHEY and SMNVEV (reference sequence). V lost 3 bases and J lost 5, with 10 bases in between. The CDR3 DNA follows: TGTGCCAGCAGTTTTGGAGGCTGGGAGACCCAGTACTTC. Protein: CASSFGGWETQYF.